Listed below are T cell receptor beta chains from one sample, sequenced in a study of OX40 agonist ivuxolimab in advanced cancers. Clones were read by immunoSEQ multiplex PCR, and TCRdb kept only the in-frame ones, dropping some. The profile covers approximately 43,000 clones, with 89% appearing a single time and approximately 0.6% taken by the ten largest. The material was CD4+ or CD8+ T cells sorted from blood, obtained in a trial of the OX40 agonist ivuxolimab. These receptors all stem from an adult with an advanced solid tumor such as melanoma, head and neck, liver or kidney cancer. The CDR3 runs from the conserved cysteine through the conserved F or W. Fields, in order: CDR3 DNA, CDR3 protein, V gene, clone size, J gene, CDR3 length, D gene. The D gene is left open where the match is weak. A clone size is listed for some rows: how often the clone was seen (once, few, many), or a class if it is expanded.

cdr3_nt: TGCGCCAGCAGCTTGGACAGGGGGCAGCTGAACACTGAAGCTTTCTTT
cdr3_aa: CASSLDRGQLNTEAFF
v_call: TRBV5-1
clone_size: .
j_call: TRBJ1-1
cdr3_length: 16
d_call: TRBD1

cdr3_nt: TGTGCCAGCAGCTTAGATTATTCACCCCTCCACTTT
cdr3_aa: CASSLDYSPLHF
v_call: TRBV7-9
clone_size: .
j_call: TRBJ1-6
cdr3_length: 12
d_call: .

cdr3_nt: TGTGCCAGCAGCTTAGGCTTTGCGGGGGGGGCCGAGGTACGAGAGACCCAGTACTTC
cdr3_aa: CASSLGFAGGAEVRETQYF
v_call: TRBV11-3
clone_size: .
j_call: TRBJ2-5
cdr3_length: 19
d_call: TRBD2

cdr3_nt: TGTGCCAGCAGCTTCGCGGGGGCAAATGAGCAGTTCTTC
cdr3_aa: CASSFAGANEQFF
v_call: TRBV7-2
clone_size: .
j_call: TRBJ2-1
cdr3_length: 13
d_call: .

cdr3_nt: TGTGCCAGCAGCCTTGGGTGGGGTCGGGAAAAACTGTTTTTT
cdr3_aa: CASSLGWGREKLFF
v_call: TRBV9
clone_size: .
j_call: TRBJ1-4
cdr3_length: 14
d_call: .

cdr3_nt: TGTGCTAGTGGTTTGGGACTCCCTGGTATTAAGCAAGAGACCCAGTACTTC
cdr3_aa: CASGLGLPGIKQETQYF
v_call: TRBV12-5
clone_size: .
j_call: TRBJ2-5
cdr3_length: 17
d_call: .

cdr3_nt: TGTGCCAGCAGCCCGGGGACGGGACAGGGGAACTATGGCTACACCTTC
cdr3_aa: CASSPGTGQGNYGYTF
v_call: TRBV5-6
clone_size: few
j_call: TRBJ1-2
cdr3_length: 16
d_call: TRBD1

cdr3_nt: TGTGCCAGCAGCTTGGGTTTGGCAGGGGCATCCTACGAGCAGTACTTC
cdr3_aa: CASSLGLAGASYEQYF
v_call: TRBV5-6
clone_size: .
j_call: TRBJ2-7
cdr3_length: 16
d_call: .

cdr3_nt: TGCAGCGTGTTGACAGGGTCGGATGGCTACACCTTC
cdr3_aa: CSVLTGSDGYTF
v_call: TRBV29-1
clone_size: .
j_call: TRBJ1-2
cdr3_length: 12
d_call: TRBD1

cdr3_nt: TGTGCCAGCAGCTTAAGGCCACAACCTAACTATGGCTACACCTTC
cdr3_aa: CASSLRPQPNYGYTF
v_call: TRBV13
clone_size: .
j_call: TRBJ1-2
cdr3_length: 15
d_call: .

cdr3_nt: TGTGCCAGCAGCCCGGACAGGGGGCGAATCTATGGCTACACCTTC
cdr3_aa: CASSPDRGRIYGYTF
v_call: TRBV5-6
clone_size: .
j_call: TRBJ1-2
cdr3_length: 15
d_call: TRBD1

cdr3_nt: TGTGCCAGCAGCGCGGGACTAGCGGGGGGTATCTCCTACGAGCAGTACTTC
cdr3_aa: CASSAGLAGGISYEQYF
v_call: TRBV5-4
clone_size: .
j_call: TRBJ2-7
cdr3_length: 17
d_call: TRBD2

cdr3_nt: TGTGCCAGCAGCTTAGTGGCGGGGACCACAGATACGCAGTATTTT
cdr3_aa: CASSLVAGTTDTQYF
v_call: TRBV11-3
clone_size: .
j_call: TRBJ2-3
cdr3_length: 15
d_call: .

cdr3_nt: TGTGCCAGTAAGGAGGGTGGACAGGGGATCCATTCACCCCTCCACTTT
cdr3_aa: CASKEGGQGIHSPLHF
v_call: TRBV19
clone_size: .
j_call: TRBJ1-6
cdr3_length: 16
d_call: TRBD1

cdr3_nt: TGCGCCAGCAGCTTGTCCACGGAGGGCTATGGCTACACCTTC
cdr3_aa: CASSLSTEGYGYTF
v_call: TRBV5-1
clone_size: .
j_call: TRBJ1-2
cdr3_length: 14
d_call: .

cdr3_nt: TGTGCCAGCGCCCGTGCTGGAAGCTATGGCTACACCTTC
cdr3_aa: CASARAGSYGYTF
v_call: TRBV27
clone_size: once
j_call: TRBJ1-2
cdr3_length: 13
d_call: .

cdr3_nt: TGTGCCACCAGCAGAGTGTTGAACACCGGGGAGCTGTTTTTT
cdr3_aa: CATSRVLNTGELFF
v_call: TRBV15
clone_size: .
j_call: TRBJ2-2
cdr3_length: 14
d_call: .

cdr3_nt: TGTGCCAGCAGTTACCTTCAGGGGGACACTGAAGCTTTCTTT
cdr3_aa: CASSYLQGDTEAFF
v_call: TRBV28
clone_size: once
j_call: TRBJ1-1
cdr3_length: 14
d_call: TRBD1

cdr3_nt: TGTGCCAGCAGCCGAGGGCAGCAAGAGACCCAGTACTTC
cdr3_aa: CASSRGQQETQYF
v_call: TRBV7-3
clone_size: once
j_call: TRBJ2-5
cdr3_length: 13
d_call: .

cdr3_nt: TGTGCCAGCAGCCCACCAAGCACAGATACGCAGTATTTT
cdr3_aa: CASSPPSTDTQYF
v_call: TRBV7-9
clone_size: .
j_call: TRBJ2-3
cdr3_length: 13
d_call: .

cdr3_nt: TGTGCCAGCAGCCAGGACCGGGGAGTCAATCAGCCCCAGCATTTT
cdr3_aa: CASSQDRGVNQPQHF
v_call: TRBV4-2
clone_size: .
j_call: TRBJ1-5
cdr3_length: 15
d_call: .

cdr3_nt: TGTGCCAGCAGCCGAATAGGGGGCTCCTACGAGCAGTACTTC
cdr3_aa: CASSRIGGSYEQYF
v_call: TRBV7-9
clone_size: .
j_call: TRBJ2-7
cdr3_length: 14
d_call: .

cdr3_nt: TGTGCCAGCAGTTCCCCCGGGTCCGCAGAGCAGTTCTTC
cdr3_aa: CASSSPGSAEQFF
v_call: TRBV6-5
clone_size: .
j_call: TRBJ2-1
cdr3_length: 13
d_call: .

cdr3_nt: TGTGCTAGCAGCTTTGCCGAGTACACCGGGGAGCTGTTTTTT
cdr3_aa: CASSFAEYTGELFF
v_call: TRBV7-7
clone_size: .
j_call: TRBJ2-2
cdr3_length: 14
d_call: .

cdr3_nt: TGTGCCAGCAGCTTAGAGGGACAGGGGGTCTCCTACAATGAGCAGTTCTTC
cdr3_aa: CASSLEGQGVSYNEQFF
v_call: TRBV11-3
clone_size: .
j_call: TRBJ2-1
cdr3_length: 17
d_call: TRBD1

cdr3_nt: TGTGCCAGCAGCCCTCAGGGGCGCAATTCACCCCTCCACTTT
cdr3_aa: CASSPQGRNSPLHF
v_call: TRBV6-5
clone_size: .
j_call: TRBJ1-6
cdr3_length: 14
d_call: .

cdr3_nt: TGCGCCAGCAGCGTAGCGGTAGCGGGGGGTTCCAATGAGCAGTTCTTC
cdr3_aa: CASSVAVAGGSNEQFF
v_call: TRBV5-1
clone_size: .
j_call: TRBJ2-1
cdr3_length: 16
d_call: TRBD2

cdr3_nt: TGTGCCAGCAGTTACGGTCCCTCTGGAAACACCATATATTTT
cdr3_aa: CASSYGPSGNTIYF
v_call: TRBV6-5
clone_size: once
j_call: TRBJ1-3
cdr3_length: 14
d_call: .

cdr3_nt: TGTGCCAGCTTCCTGTACAGGGATTCCCTTTCTGACGGCTACACCTTC
cdr3_aa: CASFLYRDSLSDGYTF
v_call: TRBV18
clone_size: .
j_call: TRBJ1-2
cdr3_length: 16
d_call: .

cdr3_nt: TGTGCCAACGGAAACACCATATATTTT
cdr3_aa: CANGNTIYF
v_call: TRBV7-9
clone_size: once
j_call: TRBJ1-3
cdr3_length: 9
d_call: .

cdr3_nt: TGTGCCAGCAAGCTCGGCCCAACTAATGAAAAACTGTTTTTT
cdr3_aa: CASKLGPTNEKLFF
v_call: TRBV2
clone_size: .
j_call: TRBJ1-4
cdr3_length: 14
d_call: .

cdr3_nt: TGTGCCAGCAGTGCTACCCTTACGGCTGAGCAGTTCTTC
cdr3_aa: CASSATLTAEQFF
v_call: TRBV2
clone_size: .
j_call: TRBJ2-1
cdr3_length: 13
d_call: .

cdr3_nt: TGTGCCAGCAGCCAGGGAGGCAGGCGTAGCACAGATACGCAGTATTTT
cdr3_aa: CASSQGGRRSTDTQYF
v_call: TRBV5-4
clone_size: .
j_call: TRBJ2-3
cdr3_length: 16
d_call: .

cdr3_nt: TGTGCCTGGATTAAGTCCGGGGGCCTCACTGAAGCTTTCTTT
cdr3_aa: CAWIKSGGLTEAFF
v_call: TRBV30
clone_size: few
j_call: TRBJ1-1
cdr3_length: 14
d_call: .